This entry lists 11 T cell receptor beta chains sequenced from one sample in a study of CD8 T cells in ankylosing spondylitis. MiXCR, applied by TCRdb to the 5' RACE reads, yields one record per CDR3 protein. The sample has about 250,000 distinct CDR3 sequences; over 15% are singletons. Source material: blood, either unsorted or a sorted T cell fraction (not recorded which). The receptors stem from a male donor with ankylosing spondylitis or in good health (not recorded which).

This clonotype has just a few counts. The chain has TRBV5-1 and TRBJ2-5; D is unresolved. The CDR3 is made up of 14 amino acids. Germline loops: CDR1 SGHRS, CDR2 YFSETQ. Trimming stripped 3 bases from V and 3 bases from J, with 12 bases between. CDR3 nucleotides: TGCGCCAGCAGCTCTACGCGTAATGAAGAGACCCAGTACTTC. As protein: CASSSTRNEETQYF.

The chain links TRBV29-1 to TRBJ2-7; 13 bases agree with TRBD2. Trimming removed 6 bases from V and 5 bases from J; junction bases left unmatched: 4. The germline CDR1 and CDR2 sequences are SQVTM and ANQGSEA. The CDR3 is made up of 13 amino acids. DNA of the CDR3: TGCAGCGTAGGACTAGCGGGAGCTCACGAGCAGTACTTC. Its translation: CSVGLAGAHEQYF.

This clonotype was recorded at least ten times. The chain carries TRBV9 and TRBJ2-2; D tentatively fits TRBD1 or TRBD2 (5 bases each). With 0 bases removed from V and 2 bases from J, the gap between germline ends came to 11 bases. The CDR3 is made up of 16 amino acids. Germline loops: CDR1 SGDLS, CDR2 YYNGEE. The DNA for the CDR3 is TGTGCCAGCAGCGTAGAGTCAGGGAGTAACACCGGGGAGCTGTTTTTT. Amino acids: CASSVESGSNTGELFF.

This clonotype was detected only a few times. The chain is built from TRBV7-2 and TRBJ2-1, with 10 bases aligning to TRBD2. The length of the CDR3 is 16 residues. Germline CDR1 is SGHTA and CDR2 is FQGNSA. After removal of 6 bases from V and 5 bases from J, the junction contained 10 bases not matched to a gene. The CDR3 loop reads CASRHPRLAGNNEQFF. CDR3 in DNA: TGTGCCAGCAGACATCCGAGACTAGCGGGTAACAATGAGCAGTTCTTC.

This clonotype was recorded a few times. The rearrangement links TRBV14 to TRBJ2-1; D perhaps matches TRBD2 (6 bases). In germline, CDR1 is SGHDN, CDR2 FVKESK. V was trimmed by 5 bases and J by 3 bases, leaving 14 bases between them. CDR3 length: 15 amino acids. CDR3: CASSAIAEIYNEQFF. CDR3 sequence (DNA): TGTGCCAGCAGCGCGATAGCGGAAATCTACAATGAGCAGTTCTTC.

With respect to this clonotype: At one boundary the junction diverges from the germline segment, which might be a read error. The gene calls are TRBV29-1 and TRBJ2-2, with a tentative D call TRBD2 (5 bases). This CDR3 is built from 15 residues. Per the germline V gene, CDR1 is SQVTM and CDR2 is ANQGSEA. CDR3 amino acids: CSVELGVTKTGELFF. The CDR3 nucleotides are TGCAGCGTTGAACTCGGGGTAACGAAAACCGGGGAGCTGTTTTTT.

The rearrangement joins TRBV2 to TRBJ2-7, with TRBD2 identical over 11 bases. The trim removed 9 bases at V and 0 bases at J, leaving 1 base unmatched. The germline gives CDR1 SNHLY, CDR2 FYNNEI. The CDR3 spans 13 residues. CDR3 in DNA: TGTGCCAGAGGGACTAGCGGCTCCTACGAGCAGTACTTC. Its protein is CARGTSGSYEQYF.

This clonotype was counted a single time. The rearrangement joins TRBV5-1 to TRBJ2-7; no clear D gene. V was shortened by 4 bases and J by 2 bases, with 13 bases between the two germline ends. Germline CDR1 and CDR2: SGHRS and YFSETQ. The CDR3 spans 14 residues. CDR3 sequence: CASSRIGNTYEQYF. In DNA form, the CDR3 reads TGCGCCAGCAGCAGGATAGGGAATACCTACGAGCAGTACTTC.

Only a few counts were recorded for this clonotype. The rearrangement links TRBV7-9 to TRBJ2-1; 11 nucleotides align to TRBD2. The length of the CDR3 is 16 residues. Germline V gene data show CDR1 as SEHNR and CDR2 as FQNEAQ (reference sequence). The ends lost 4 bases at V and 9 bases at J; junction bases unmatched: 11. CDR3 loop: CASSSPTSGSMGEQFF. The CDR3 nucleotides are TGTGCCAGCAGCTCCCCCACTAGCGGGAGTATGGGTGAGCAGTTCTTC. The full variable domain, with the rest looked up from reference TRBV7-9 and TRBJ2-1, is DTGVSQNPRHKITKRGQNVTFRCDPISEHNRLYWYRQTLGQGPEFLTYFQNEAQLEKSRLLSDRFSAERPKGSFSTLEIQRTEQGDSAMYLCASSSPTSGSMGEQFFGPGTRLTVL.

This clonotype was detected ten times or more. The chain has TRBV27 and TRBJ2-7, with D possibly matching TRBD1 (6 bases). Trimming shortened V by 2 bases and J by 2 bases, and 7 bases separated the two germline ends. The CDR3 loop spans 13 amino acids. Germline V gene data show CDR1 as MNHEY and CDR2 as SMNVEV (reference sequence). The CDR3 coding sequence is TGTGCCAGCAGTTTAGGACAGCCCTACGAGCAGTACTTC. This translates into CASSLGQPYEQYF.

This sequence joins TRBV5-1 and TRBJ2-6; D is ambiguous. Per the germline V gene, CDR1 is SGHRS and CDR2 is YFSETQ. Trimming left V 4 bases short and J 4 bases short, with 9 bases between. The CDR3 has 14 amino acids. The CDR3 loop is CASSPAAGANVLTF. The CDR3 DNA sequence: TGCGCCAGCAGCCCGGCGGCCGGGGCCAACGTCCTGACTTTC.